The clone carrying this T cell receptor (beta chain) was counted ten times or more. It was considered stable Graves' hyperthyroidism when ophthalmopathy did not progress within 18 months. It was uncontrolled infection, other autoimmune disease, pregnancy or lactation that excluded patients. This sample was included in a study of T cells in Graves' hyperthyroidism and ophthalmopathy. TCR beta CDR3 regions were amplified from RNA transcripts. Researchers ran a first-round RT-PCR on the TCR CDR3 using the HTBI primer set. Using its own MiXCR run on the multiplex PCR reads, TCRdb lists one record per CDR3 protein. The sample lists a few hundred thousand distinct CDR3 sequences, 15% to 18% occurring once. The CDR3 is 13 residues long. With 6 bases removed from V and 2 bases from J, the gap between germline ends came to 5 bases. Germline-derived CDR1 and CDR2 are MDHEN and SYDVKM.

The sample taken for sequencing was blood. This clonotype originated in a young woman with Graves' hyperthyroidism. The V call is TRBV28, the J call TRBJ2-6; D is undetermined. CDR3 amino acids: CASRLTGANVLTF. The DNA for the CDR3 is TGTGCCAGCAGACTTACTGGGGCCAACGTCCTGACTTTC.